This T cell receptor (beta chain) was obtained from a study of control samples from healthy donors and cancer patients. This CDR3 is built from 14 residues. CDR1 and CDR2 from the germline V gene are SGHNT and YYREEE (reference sequence). The V gene lost 1 base and the J gene lost 2 bases, with 9 bases spanning the gap. The assay was immunoSEQ multiplex PCR, and TCRdb's table has in-frame clones only and misses some. The repertoire holds around 250,000 clones, with almost 85% as singletons. The source of this sequence is a woman aged 60 to 75 with lung cancer. The material sequenced was PBMCs. The J gene is TRBJ2-5, the V gene TRBV5-4, with D tentatively TRBD1 (6 bases). The CDR3 nucleotides are TGTGCCAGCAGCTTGAGGACAGTTCAAGAGACCCAGTACTTC. This codes for CASSLRTVQETQYF.